Each of the 2 T cell receptor beta chains below was sequenced from the same sample in a study of blood T cell repertoires in COVID-19. Generated by immunoSEQ multiplex PCR, the TCRdb table keeps only in-frame clones and is missing some. This sample has 350,000 to 400,000 clones; about 90% occur once, and the top ten carry approximately 1.5%. Source material: PBMCs or T cells enriched from blood (not recorded which). The receptors were gathered from a young woman who had recovered from COVID-19.

In its sample, this clone was seen once. The genes are TRBV5-1 and TRBJ2-1; 13 bases align to TRBD2. Germline assignment: CDR1 SGHRS and CDR2 YFSETQ. The CDR3 covers 15 residues. After removal of 3 bases from V and 6 bases from J, the junction contained 3 bases not matched to a gene. The CDR3 nucleotides read TGCGCCAGCAGCTATAGGACTAGCGGGAGCAATGAGCAGTTCTTC. It encodes CASSYRTSGSNEQFF. Variable domain in full (rest from reference TRBV5-1 and TRBJ2-1): KAGVTQTPRYLIKTRGQQVTLSCSPISGHRSVSWYQQTPGQGLQFLFEYFSETQRNKGNFPGRFSGRQFSNSRSEMNVSTLELGDSALYLCASSYRTSGSNEQFFGPGTRLTVL.

The chain has TRBV5-1 and TRBJ1-2; 7 bases fit TRBD1. J was trimmed by 8 bases and V by 7 bases; bases with no gene match: 5. Germline assignment: CDR1 SGHRS and CDR2 YFSETQ. The CDR3 is 11 residues long. This chain's CDR3 is CASGQDSGYTF. In DNA, the CDR3 is TGCGCCAGCGGACAGGACTCGGGCTACACCTTC.